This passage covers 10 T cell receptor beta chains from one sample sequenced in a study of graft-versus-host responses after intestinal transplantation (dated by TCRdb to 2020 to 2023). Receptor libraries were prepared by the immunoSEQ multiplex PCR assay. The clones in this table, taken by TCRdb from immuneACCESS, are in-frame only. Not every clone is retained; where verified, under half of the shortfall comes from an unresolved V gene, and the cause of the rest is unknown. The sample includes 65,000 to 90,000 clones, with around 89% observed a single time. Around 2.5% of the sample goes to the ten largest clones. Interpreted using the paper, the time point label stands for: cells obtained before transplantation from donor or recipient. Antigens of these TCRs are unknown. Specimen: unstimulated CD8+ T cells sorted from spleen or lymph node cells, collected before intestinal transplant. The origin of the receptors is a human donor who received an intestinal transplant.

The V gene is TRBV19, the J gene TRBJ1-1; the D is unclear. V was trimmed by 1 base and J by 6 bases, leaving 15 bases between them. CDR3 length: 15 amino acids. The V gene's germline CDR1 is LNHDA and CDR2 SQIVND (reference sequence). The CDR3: CASSIAPRSIAEAFF. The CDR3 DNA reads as TGTGCCAGTAGTATAGCCCCCCGCTCAATAGCTGAAGCTTTCTTT.

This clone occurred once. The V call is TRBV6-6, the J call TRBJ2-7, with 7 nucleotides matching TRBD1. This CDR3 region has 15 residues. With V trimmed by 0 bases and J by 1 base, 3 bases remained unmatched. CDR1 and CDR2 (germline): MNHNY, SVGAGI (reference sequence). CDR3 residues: CASSYSTGFSYEQYF. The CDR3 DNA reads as TGTGCCAGCAGTTACTCGACAGGGTTTTCCTACGAGCAGTACTTC.

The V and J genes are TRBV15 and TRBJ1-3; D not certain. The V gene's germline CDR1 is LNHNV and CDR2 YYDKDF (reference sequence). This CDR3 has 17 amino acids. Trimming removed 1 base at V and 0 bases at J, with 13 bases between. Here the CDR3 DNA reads TGTGCCACCAGCAGAGGATTCCCTAGAGACTCTGGAAACACCATATATTTT. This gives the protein CATSRGFPRDSGNTIYF.

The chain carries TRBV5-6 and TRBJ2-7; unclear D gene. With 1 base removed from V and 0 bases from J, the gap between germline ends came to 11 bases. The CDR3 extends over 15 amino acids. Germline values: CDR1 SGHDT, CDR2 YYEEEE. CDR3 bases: TGTGCCAGCAGCTTGCTACAGCCGCTCTCCTACGAGCAGTACTTC. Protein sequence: CASSLLQPLSYEQYF.

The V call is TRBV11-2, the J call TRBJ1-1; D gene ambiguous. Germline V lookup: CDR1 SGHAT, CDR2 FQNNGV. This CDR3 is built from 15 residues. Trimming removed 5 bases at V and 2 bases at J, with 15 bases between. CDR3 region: CASSPYGPGNTEAFF. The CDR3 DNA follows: TGTGCCAGCAGCCCTTACGGCCCGGGTAACACTGAAGCTTTCTTT.

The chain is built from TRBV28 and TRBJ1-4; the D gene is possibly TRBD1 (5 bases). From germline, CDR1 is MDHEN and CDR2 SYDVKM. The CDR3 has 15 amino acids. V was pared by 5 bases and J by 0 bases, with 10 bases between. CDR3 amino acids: CASSPNRPTNEKLFF. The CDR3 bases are TGTGCCAGCAGTCCCAACAGGCCAACTAATGAAAAACTGTTTTTT.

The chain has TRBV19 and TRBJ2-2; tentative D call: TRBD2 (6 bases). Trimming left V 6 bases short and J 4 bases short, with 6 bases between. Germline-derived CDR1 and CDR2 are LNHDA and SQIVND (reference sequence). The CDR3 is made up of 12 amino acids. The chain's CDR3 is CASRAGTGELFF. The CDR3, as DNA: TGTGCCAGTAGAGCGGGCACCGGGGAGCTGTTTTTT.

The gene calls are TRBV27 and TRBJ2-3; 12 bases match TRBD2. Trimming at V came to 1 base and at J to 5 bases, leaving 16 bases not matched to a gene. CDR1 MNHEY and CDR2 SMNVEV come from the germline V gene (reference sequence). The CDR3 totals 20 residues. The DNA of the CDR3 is TGTGCCAGCAGTTTATTCAAACGAAGGACTAGCGGGATTTCCGGAGATACGCAGTATTTT. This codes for CASSLFKRRTSGISGDTQYF.

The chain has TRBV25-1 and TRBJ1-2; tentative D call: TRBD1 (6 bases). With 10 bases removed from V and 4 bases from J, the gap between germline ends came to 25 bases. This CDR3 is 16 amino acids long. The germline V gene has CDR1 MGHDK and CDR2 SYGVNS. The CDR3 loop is CATELVPDRTAYGYTF. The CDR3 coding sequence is TGTGCCACCGAGCTGGTACCCGACAGGACCGCCTATGGCTACACCTTC.

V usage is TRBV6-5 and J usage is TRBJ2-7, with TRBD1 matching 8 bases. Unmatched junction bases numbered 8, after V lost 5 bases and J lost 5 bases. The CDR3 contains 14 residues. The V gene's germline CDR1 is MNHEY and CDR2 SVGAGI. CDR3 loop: CASSRGQEVHEQYF. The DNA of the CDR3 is TGTGCCAGCAGTAGGGGACAGGAAGTCCACGAGCAGTACTTC.